The entry that follows covers one T cell receptor (beta chain) sequence. TCRdb keeps only in-frame clones here, not all; method: immunoSEQ multiplex PCR. The table records a few hundred thousand clones, approximately 88% of them present only once. The sample comes from a study of blood T cell repertoires in COVID-19. Study background: Specimens from acute and convalescent COVID-19 originated in the United States, Italy and Spain.

The germline V gene encodes CDR1 SGHRS and CDR2 YFSETQ. The CDR3 loop spans 14 amino acids. V lost 0 bases, J lost 5 bases, and 8 bases lay in between. J is TRBJ2-2 and V is TRBV5-1, with D unclear. Sequencing input: peripheral blood. This TCR was sampled from a young man who had recovered from COVID-19. CDR3 protein: CASSLEQPTGELFF. Here the CDR3 DNA reads TGCGCCAGCAGCTTGGAACAGCCAACCGGGGAGCTGTTTTTT.